This record looks at one T cell receptor (beta chain) sequence and its context. This sample is part of a study of cytomegalovirus exposure and HLA in healthy donors. Sequencing used immunoSEQ multiplex PCR; TCRdb keeps in-frame clones, though not all of them. The profile shows around 98,000 clones, around 85% of them singletons. The V end lost 7 bases, the J end lost 1 base, and 11 bases lay between the germline ends. The CDR3 is made up of 14 amino acids. CDR1 and CDR2 from the germline V gene are LNHDA and SQIVND (reference sequence). The sequence was collected from a woman aged 30 to 39 in good health and CMV-seronegative. The rearrangement uses TRBV19 and TRBJ2-1, with D possibly TRBD1 on 5 matching bases. Sequencing used PBMCs. The CDR3 DNA reads TGTGCCAGTAAGTTGGGGCTTTCCTACAATGAGCAGTTCTTC. Translation gives CASKLGLSYNEQFF.